What follows describes a single T cell receptor beta chain. Antigen specificity is unknown. The CDR3 end falls 3 residues outside the read, so it is completed with the germline J gene. The sample comes from a study of Tregs in tolerant kidney transplant recipients. Study-wide points: Biological reproducibility was not directly addressed, but technical replication error appeared minimal. Changing PCR primers prevented nucleotide comparison between some patients' samples.

Trimming left V 3 bases short and J 0 bases short, with 6 bases between. The length of the CDR3 is 14 residues. Germline V gives CDR1 SGHVS, CDR2 FQNEAQ. The nonmyeloablative bone marrow transplants came from related graft donors, with transient mixed chimerism. Thawed PBMCs were FACS-sorted into unstimulated CD4+CD25+CD127- regulatory T cells, CD4+CD25- non-regulatory cells, CD4 and CD8 cells. This table comes from immunoSEQ multiplex PCR, and its TCRdb copy is limited to in-frame clones, with some not included. This sample contains around 32,000 clones. The V call is TRBV7-8, the J call TRBJ1-3, with D hard to call. This TCR was sampled from a human patient who received a combined kidney and bone marrow transplant. Some T cells may have come from the graft donor. The source was CD4+ T cells from blood (PBMCs), collected 24 months after the transplant. The CDR3 loop is CASSFSDSGNTIYF. Incomplete CDR3 DNA: TGTGCCAGCAGCTTCTCAGACTCTGGAAACACC.